A selection of T cell receptor beta chains follows, all from one sample in a study of human T cells and chemical hapten exposure. In TCRdb, the RACE reads were re-called with MiXCR into one record per CDR3 protein. The sample lists about 190,000 distinct CDR3 sequences; approximately 24% were seen once. Specimen: whole blood, collected in connection with sensitization to the hapten diphenylcyclopropenone (DPC). The receptor set was obtained from a woman aged 40 to 50 with alopecia areata. Some clones in this sample may be carry-over from other donors' samples. CDR3s include the opening cysteine and the closing phenylalanine or tryptophan. A D gene is named only where the DNA matches it firmly. Clone size is stated in some rows and not others, as once, few, many or a class when expanded.

CDR3aa	CDR3nt	d_gene	v_gene	j_gene	abundance
CASSLAVRPGELFF	TGTGCCAGCAGCTTAGCCGTGCGGCCCGGGGAGCTGTTTTTT	.	TRBV7-2	TRBJ2-2	.
CASAPTGWVGVVEQYF	TGTGCCAGCGCGCCGACAGGGTGGGTCGGTGTTGTCGAGCAGTACTTC	TRBD1	TRBV28	TRBJ2-7	.
CATSEFSGGTDTQYF	TGTGCCACCAGTGAATTTAGCGGGGGCACAGATACGCAGTATTTT	TRBD2	TRBV24-1	TRBJ2-3	few
CASRVAGHSTDTQYF	TGTGCCAGCAGGGTAGCGGGCCACAGCACAGATACGCAGTATTTT	TRBD2	TRBV12-3/TRBV12-4	TRBJ2-3	.
CASSFRGQLGGQETQYF	TGTGCCAGCAGCTTCCGAGGACAACTTGGGGGCCAAGAGACCCAGTACTTC	.	TRBV7-2	TRBJ2-5	many
CASSLTQLRQYEQYF	TGTGCCAGCAGCTTAACCCAACTCCGCCAGTACGAGCAGTACTTC	.	TRBV7-8	TRBJ2-7	many
CSAADSKRTEAFF	TGCAGCGCCGCGGACAGTAAACGCACTGAAGCTTTCTTT	.	TRBV29-1	TRBJ1-1	.
CASTDAGDKNIQYF	TGTGCCAGTACCGATGCGGGAGACAAAAACATTCAGTACTTC	TRBD2	TRBV19	TRBJ2-4	few
CASSEDYGPPRNF	TGTGCCAGCAGTGAAGATTACGGCCCCCCGCGGAACTTC	.	TRBV2	TRBJ2-4	.
CSVEDDHGTYEQYF	TGCAGCGTTGAAGATGACCACGGCACCTACGAGCAGTACTTC	.	TRBV29-1	TRBJ2-7	few
CASSFERTGGGNTIYF	TGTGCCAGCAGTTTCGAGCGGACAGGTGGGGGAAACACCATATATTTT	TRBD1	TRBV12-3/TRBV12-4	TRBJ1-3	.
CSALTGQDKGYTF	TGCAGTGCTCTCACGGGACAGGATAAAGGCTACACCTTC	TRBD1	TRBV20-1	TRBJ1-2	few
CASSRDLDEKLFF	TGTGCCAGCAGCAGGGATTTGGATGAAAAACTGTTTTTT	.	TRBV7-2	TRBJ1-4	.
CASSLDVSEQFF	TGTGCCAGCAGCTTAGACGTTAGTGAGCAGTTCTTC	.	TRBV7-3	TRBJ2-1	.
CASSSFGGGDEQFF	TGTGCCAGCAGTAGCTTCGGGGGGGGCGATGAGCAGTTCTTC	TRBD2	TRBV27	TRBJ2-1	.
CASSLLASYEQYF	TGTGCCAGCAGCTTACTCGCTTCCTACGAGCAGTACTTC	.	TRBV7-9	TRBJ2-7	few
CASSQDWGHSETQYF	TGCGCCAGCAGCCAAGATTGGGGGCATTCGGAGACCCAGTACTTC	.	TRBV4-3	TRBJ2-5	.
CASSQDSPDTQYF	TGTGCCAGCAGCCAGGACAGCCCAGATACGCAGTATTTT	.	TRBV28	TRBJ2-3	.
CASSSPSGGGIYEQYF	TGTGCCAGCAGTTCCCCCTCGGGCGGGGGAATTTACGAGCAGTACTTC	TRBD2	TRBV28	TRBJ2-7	.
CASSYLPQGTDYGYTF	TGTGCCAGCAGTTACCTCCCCCAGGGTACGGACTATGGCTACACCTTC	.	TRBV12-3/TRBV12-4	TRBJ1-2	few
CASSEPPGAGGVTDTQYF	TGTGCCAGCAGTGAACCGCCTGGGGCGGGAGGGGTCACAGATACGCAGTATTTT	TRBD2	TRBV6-1	TRBJ2-3	.
CASSEAGREGTDTQYF	TGTGCCAGCAGCGAGGCCGGGCGGGAAGGCACAGATACGCAGTATTTT	.	TRBV9	TRBJ2-3	few
CASSIGGLARQETQYF	TGTGCCAGCAGCATAGGAGGACTAGCGCGGCAAGAGACCCAGTACTTC	TRBD2	TRBV9	TRBJ2-5	few
CASSFQGRAFF	TGTGCCAGCAGTTTTCAGGGTCGGGCTTTCTTT	.	TRBV12-3/TRBV12-4	TRBJ1-1	few
CASSPGGTAKNIQYF	TGTGCCAGCAGCCCGGGGGGGACAGCCAAAAACATTCAGTACTTC	TRBD2	TRBV6-5	TRBJ2-4	few
CSARLTGSSYEQYF	TGCAGTGCTAGATTAACGGGATCTTCCTACGAGCAGTACTTC	.	TRBV20-1	TRBJ2-7	.
CASSQESGPETQYF	TGCGCCAGCAGCCAAGAGAGCGGACCCGAGACCCAGTACTTC	.	TRBV4-1	TRBJ2-5	few
CAIRAPGGGAGNGNEQFF	TGTGCCATCAGGGCCCCCGGAGGGGGCGCGGGGAATGGCAATGAGCAGTTCTTC	.	TRBV10-3	TRBJ2-1	many
CASSYQAAVLDTQYF	TGTGCCAGCAGTTATCAGGCAGCAGTACTAGATACGCAGTATTTT	.	TRBV6-5	TRBJ2-3	few
CAISAHLDEKLFF	TGTGCCATCAGTGCCCACCTGGATGAAAAACTGTTTTTT	.	TRBV10-3	TRBJ1-4	few
CASSLALFEETQYF	TGTGCCAGCAGCTTAGCGCTATTCGAAGAGACCCAGTACTTC	.	TRBV7-6	TRBJ2-5	few
CASSQDRSSGNTIYF	TGTGCCAGCAGCCAAGACAGGAGCTCTGGAAACACCATATATTTT	.	TRBV4-2	TRBJ1-3	few
CASSEFGGQSYGYTF	TGTGCCAGCAGTGAATTTGGAGGGCAGTCCTATGGCTACACCTTC	.	TRBV25-1	TRBJ1-2	few
CASSQEPGLAPNEQFF	TGTGCCAGCAGCCAAGAACCGGGACTAGCACCGAATGAGCAGTTCTTC	TRBD2	TRBV4-2	TRBJ2-1	.
CASSYSTGRGYEQYF	TGTGCCAGCAGTTACTCGACGGGCAGGGGGTACGAGCAGTACTTC	TRBD1	TRBV6-2/TRBV6-3	TRBJ2-7	.
CASSQDLSNYGYTF	TGCGCCAGCAGCCAAGATCTGAGTAACTATGGCTACACCTTC	.	TRBV4-3	TRBJ1-2	.
CASSSPYEQYF	TGTGCCAGCAGCTCCCCCTACGAGCAGTACTTC	.	TRBV28	TRBJ2-7	many
CASSATSGRAEETQYF	TGTGCCAGCAGTGCTACTAGCGGGAGGGCGGAGGAGACCCAGTACTTC	TRBD2	TRBV6-5	TRBJ2-5	few